The clone carrying this T cell receptor beta chain has only a few counts. Its antigen is as yet unknown. The TCR beta libraries were generated through quantitative 5'-RACE incorporating molecular barcodes. TCRdb fed the 5' RACE reads into MiXCR, producing one record per CDR3 protein. Altogether about 700,000 distinct CDR3 sequences are present, 19% being singletons, with the ten largest covering under 20%. These data are taken from a study of CD8 T cells in ankylosing spondylitis. General observations from the study: One TCR beta motif, made up of eight highly homologous variants, appeared characteristic of ankylosing spondylitis blood. Disease-linked clones bore a CD8+ phenotype, appearing relatively rarely in peripheral blood. Significant enrichment of disease-linked clones was reported in matched ankylosing spondylitis synovial fluid.

The sequence derives from a male donor with ankylosing spondylitis. Sequencing was performed on blood, either unsorted or a sorted T cell fraction (not recorded which).

In DNA, the CDR3 is TGTGCCAGCGGACTAGCGGGAGGTTCCTACGAGCAGTACTTC. This translates into CASGLAGGSYEQYF. The gene calls are TRBV7-9 and TRBJ2-7; 14 nucleotides line up with TRBD2. Trimming cost V 8 bases and J 1 base; bases outside gene matches: 1. The CDR3 consists of 14 residues. The germline V gene has CDR1 SEHNR and CDR2 FQNEAQ (reference sequence). Looking up the rest from reference TRBV7-9 and TRBJ2-7 gives the full variable domain: DTGVSQNPRHKITKRGQNVTFRCDPISEHNRLYWYRQTLGQGPEFLTYFQNEAQLEKSRLLSDRFSAERPKGSFSTLEIQRTEQGDSAMYLCASGLAGGSYEQYFGPGTRLTVT.